The present entry profiles one T cell receptor (beta chain) with its context. In the original processing: By means of reference gene primer amplification, nucleated cell counts were estimated. Profiled with immunoSEQ multiplex PCR; TCRdb holds only in-frame clones, not every one. V, J and clone size are taken as reported in that table, and D and trimming were inferred from the DNA itself. The table records 260,000 or so clones, approximately 86% of them present only once. The data derive from a study of blood T cell repertoires in COVID-19. V lost 6 bases and J lost 0; bases outside the gene matches: 6. The CDR3 consists of 15 residues. The V gene's germline CDR1 is SQVTM and CDR2 ANQGSEA.

The chain links TRBV29-1 to TRBJ1-1, with 11 positions matching TRBD1. Sequencing was carried out using peripheral blood. This receptor was identified in a human donor in a cohort sampled during active COVID-19. The CDR3 reads CSVAGQGAVNTEAFF. CDR3 nucleotides: TGCAGCGTGGCAGGACAGGGGGCTGTGAACACTGAAGCTTTCTTT.